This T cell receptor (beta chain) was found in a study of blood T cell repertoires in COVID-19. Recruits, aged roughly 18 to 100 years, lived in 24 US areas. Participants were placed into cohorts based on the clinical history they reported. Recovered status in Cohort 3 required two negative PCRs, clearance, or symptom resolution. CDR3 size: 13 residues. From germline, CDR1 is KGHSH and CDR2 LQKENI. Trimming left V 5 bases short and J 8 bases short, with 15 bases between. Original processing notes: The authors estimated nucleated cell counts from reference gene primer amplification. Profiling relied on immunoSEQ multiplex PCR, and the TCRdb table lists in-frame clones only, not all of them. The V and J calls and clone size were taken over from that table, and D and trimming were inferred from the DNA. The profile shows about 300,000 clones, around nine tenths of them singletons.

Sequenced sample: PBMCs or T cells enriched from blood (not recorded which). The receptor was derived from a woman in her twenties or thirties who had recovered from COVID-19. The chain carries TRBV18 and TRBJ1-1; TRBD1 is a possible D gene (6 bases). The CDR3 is CASSSSPDSEAFF. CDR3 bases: TGTGCCAGCTCATCCTCGCCGGACAGCGAAGCTTTCTTT.